The present T cell receptor beta chain was sequenced within a study of long-term antiretroviral therapy in people with HIV. The assay used was immunoSEQ (version v3.0), run at survey level. Clones were sequenced by immunoSEQ multiplex PCR, and TCRdb holds only the in-frame ones, with some missing. The sample lists 25,000 to 35,000 clones, more than 70% seen once, with 4.8% in the top ten. This CDR3 is 14 amino acids long. Germline V gene lookup returns CDR1 MNHEY and CDR2 SMNVEV (reference sequence). Trimming pared 5 bases from V and 0 bases from J, leaving 10 bases between. The sample consisted of unsorted PBMCs, taken 0.8 years after starting antiretroviral therapy. The chain links TRBV27 to TRBJ1-2; D gene uncertain. This receptor was obtained from a woman in her twenties or thirties with HIV. CDR3 nucleotides: TGTGCCAGCAGTCCCAGAGCTGCTAACTATGGCTACACCTTC. This sequence encodes CASSPRAANYGYTF.